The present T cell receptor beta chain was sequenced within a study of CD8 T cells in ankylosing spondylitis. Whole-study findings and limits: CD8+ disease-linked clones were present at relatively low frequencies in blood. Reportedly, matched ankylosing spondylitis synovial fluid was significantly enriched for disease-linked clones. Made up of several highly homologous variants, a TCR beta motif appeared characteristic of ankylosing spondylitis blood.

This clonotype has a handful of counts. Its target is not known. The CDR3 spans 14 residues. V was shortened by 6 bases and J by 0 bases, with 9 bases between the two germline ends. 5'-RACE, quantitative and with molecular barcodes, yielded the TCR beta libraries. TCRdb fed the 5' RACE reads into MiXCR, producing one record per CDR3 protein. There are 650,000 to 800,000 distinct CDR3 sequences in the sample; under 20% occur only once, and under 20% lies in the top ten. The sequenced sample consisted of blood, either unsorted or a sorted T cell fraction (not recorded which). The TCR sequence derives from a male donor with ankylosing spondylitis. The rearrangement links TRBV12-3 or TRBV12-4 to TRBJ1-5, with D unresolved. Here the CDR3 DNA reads TGTGCCAGCAGGGCTACAAATAGCAATCAGCCCCAGCATTTT. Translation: CASRATNSNQPQHF.